This T cell receptor beta chain emerged from a study of T cell responses to AZD1222 COVID-19 vaccine. Whole-study context: The analysis combined second doses at about 4 or about 12 weeks.

Profiled with immunoSEQ multiplex PCR; TCRdb holds only in-frame clones, not every one. The sample gives under 200,000 clones, just over 90% of which show up once; about 3.9% is in the top ten. CDR1 and CDR2 (germline): SNHLY, FYNNEI. The CDR3 sequence is 13 residues long. The V gene lost 3 bases and the J gene lost 4 bases, with 9 bases spanning the gap. This clone was seen once. The TCR sequence derives from an adult in good health. The sample was peripheral blood, taken on day 0 of AZD1222 vaccination. The V gene is TRBV2, the J gene TRBJ1-2, with D hard to call. CDR3 sequence reads: CASSDGQSYGYTF. CDR3 DNA sequence: TGTGCCAGCAGTGATGGGCAGAGCTATGGCTACACCTTC.